The rows below give T cell receptor beta chains drawn from one sample of a study of tumor-infiltrating lymphocytes in primary liver carcinoma. MiXCR, run by TCRdb on the multiplex PCR reads, gives a single entry per CDR3 protein. The sample yields 150,000 to 200,000 distinct CDR3 sequences, less than 70% seen once. Sample: peripheral blood. These receptors were obtained from a woman in her fifties or sixties with primary liver carcinoma and hepatitis B virus infection. The conserved cysteine and the conserved F or W are not part of the CDR3 here. Size tells how often a clone was seen (once, few, many) or the class of an expanded clone, and some rows leave it out.

>11|TRBV12-3/TRBV12-4|TRBJ1-5|many
ASSWRGNQPQH
>11|TRBV11-2|TRBJ2-7|NA
ASRLDPDYDHY
>12|TRBV13|TRBJ1-2|few
ASSLGQGDYGYT
>13|TRBV4-1|TRBJ2-1|NA
ASSQDSEGYLEEF
>14|TRBV12-3/TRBV12-4|TRBJ2-2|many
ASREDARGGSGELF
>12|TRBV6-1|TRBJ2-3|NA
AIREARLKNTQY
>12|TRBV7-9|TRBJ1-1|NA
ASSSDRTEVEAF
>15|TRBV12-3/TRBV12-4|TRBJ2-7|NA
ASSLRWTSGSTREQC
>15|TRBV5-1|TRBJ1-1|few
ASSFQPLGFMNTEAF
>14|TRBV4-1|TRBJ1-2|once
ASSQIPGKGNYGYT
>11|TRBV11-1|TRBJ1-5|NA
ASSFSTNQPQH
>10|TRBV13|TRBJ2-7|NA
ASSLGPYERY
>13|TRBV6-5|TRBJ2-5|many
ASMGGGKGVETQY
>11|TRBV11-3|TRBJ1-1|NA
ASSRRGLTEAY
>13|TRBV7-9|TRBJ2-2|NA
VSSLAGGSTGELF
>10|TRBV11-2|TRBJ2-7|many
ASSPLNYEQY
>11|TRBV7-9|TRBJ2-1|NA
ASSMMAYNEQS
>14|TRBV11-2|TRBJ2-7|NA
ASGLVLSGYSYEQY
>11|TRBV7-9|TRBJ2-3|NA
ASSLGLPDTQY
>14|TRBV28|TRBJ1-5|NA
ASTTPASGYNQPQH
>9|TRBV6-1|TRBJ1-1|many
ASSEDPEAF
>13|TRBV6-5|TRBJ2-2|many
ASSRGGTNTGELF
>14|TRBV29-1|TRBJ2-1|NA
SVEGTSGSAVTEQF
>10|TRBV5-4|TRBJ2-7|few
ASSLRGYEQY
>14|TRBV11-3|TRBJ2-5|once
ASSLSTGTDGETQY
>10|TRBV11-2|TRBJ2-2|NA
ASSLDRTELF
>14|TRBV11-2|TRBJ1-6|NA
ASSSPRAPYNSALH
>13|TRBV4-1|TRBJ1-5|many
ASSQEVLGNQPQH
>14|TRBV7-9|TRBJ1-1|many
ASSLGSGFVNTEAF
>9|TRBV12-5|TRBJ2-5|many
ASGVGETQY
>13|TRBV7-9|TRBJ2-1|NA
ASSPLGLAANEQF
>14|TRBV10-3|TRBJ2-7|NA
AISEWGLAGEIEQY
>11|TRBV6-5|TRBJ1-6|NA
AGSHREESPHH